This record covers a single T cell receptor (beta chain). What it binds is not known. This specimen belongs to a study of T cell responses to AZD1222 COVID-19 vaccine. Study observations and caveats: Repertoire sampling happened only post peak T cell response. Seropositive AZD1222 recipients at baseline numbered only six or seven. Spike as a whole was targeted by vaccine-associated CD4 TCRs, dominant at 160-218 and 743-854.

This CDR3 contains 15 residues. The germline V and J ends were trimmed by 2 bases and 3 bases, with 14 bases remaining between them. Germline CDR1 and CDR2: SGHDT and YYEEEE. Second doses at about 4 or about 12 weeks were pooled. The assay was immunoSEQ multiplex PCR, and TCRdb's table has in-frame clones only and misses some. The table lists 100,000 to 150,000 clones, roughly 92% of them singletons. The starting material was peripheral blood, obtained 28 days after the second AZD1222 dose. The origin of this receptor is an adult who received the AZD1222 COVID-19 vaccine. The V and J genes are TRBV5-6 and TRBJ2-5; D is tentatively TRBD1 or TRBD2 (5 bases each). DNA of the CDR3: TGTGCCAGCAGCTTACTAGGTCCGGACAAAGAGACCCAGTACTTC. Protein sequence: CASSLLGPDKETQYF. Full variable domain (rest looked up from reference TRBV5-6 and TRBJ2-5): DAGVTQSPTHLIKTRGQQVTLRCSPKSGHDTVSWYQQALGQGPQFIFQYYEEEERQRGNFPDRFSGHQFPNYSSELNVNALLLGDSALYLCASSLLGPDKETQYFGPGTRLLVL.